One sample yielded the 29 T cell receptor beta chains listed below, sequenced in a study of cytomegalovirus exposure and HLA in healthy donors. In the PCR, 60 Vbeta and 13 Jbeta primers were used. Repertoires were generated with immunoSEQ multiplex PCR, while TCRdb's copy carries only in-frame clones and drops some. The sample gives about 170,000 clones, around 85% of which show up once; 1% is in the top ten. Sequenced input: PBMCs. The receptor source for this set is a boy aged 2 to 9 in good health and CMV-seronegative.

The chain uses TRBV25-1 and TRBJ2-1; D is unresolved. CDR1 is MGHDK, CDR2 SYGVNS, per germline. The V end lost 7 bases, the J end lost 10 bases, and 8 bases lay between the germline ends. This CDR3 region has 10 residues. The CDR3 bases are TGTGCCAGCAAACGGCGGGAGCAGTTCTTC. This codes for CASKRREQFF.

This clone was observed a handful of times. This rearrangement joins TRBV4-1 to TRBJ2-3, with 7 bases matching TRBD2. This CDR3 has 15 residues. Germline V CDR1 and CDR2: MGHRA, YSYEKL. J lost 2 bases, V lost 1 base, and 3 bases had no gene match. The CDR3 coding sequence is TGCGCCAGCAGCCAAGCCCAGCGGGACACAGATACGCAGTATTTT. Amino acids: CASSQAQRDTDTQYF.

The rearrangement links TRBV18 to TRBJ2-7; TRBD2 agrees at 8 bases. The V gene's germline CDR1 is KGHSH and CDR2 LQKENI. With V trimmed by 3 bases and J by 6 bases, 7 bases remained unmatched. This CDR3 is 14 amino acids long. CDR3 sequence (DNA): TGTGCCAGCTCACCCGGGGGGGGCCCGGTCGAGCAGTACGTC. Its translation is CASSPGGGPVEQYV.

This clone was picked up one time. The CDR3 region is CAWRISRTYTGELFF. The CDR3 region has the DNA TGTGCCTGGAGGATTAGCAGAACCTACACCGGGGAGCTGTTTTTT. J is TRBJ2-2 and V is TRBV30, with D unclear. Germline V gene sequence: CDR1 GTSNPN, CDR2 SVGIG (reference sequence). CDR3 size: 15 residues. V was pared by 3 bases and J by 3 bases, with 14 bases between.

The chain combines TRBV28 with TRBJ2-5; D is possibly TRBD1 (6 bases). The CDR3 length is 13 residues. V was shortened by 6 bases and J by 2 bases, with 10 bases between the two germline ends. Germline assignment: CDR1 MDHEN and CDR2 SYDVKM. CDR3 sequence reads: CASRLGQQETQYF. The CDR3 DNA reads TGTGCCAGCAGACTTGGACAGCAAGAGACCCAGTACTTC.

V gene TRBV30 combines with J gene TRBJ2-1; D gene uncertain. The V and J ends lost 2 bases and 8 bases respectively, with 13 bases between them. Germline V gene sequence: CDR1 GTSNPN, CDR2 SVGIG (reference sequence). This CDR3 contains 13 residues. Here the CDR3 DNA reads TGTGCCTGGAGTACTTACTCTGGAGATGAGCAGTTCTTC. This encodes CAWSTYSGDEQFF. Full variable domain (rest looked up from reference TRBV30 and TRBJ2-1): SQTIHQWPATLVQPVGSPLSLECTVEGTSNPNLYWYRQAAGRGLQLLFYSVGIGQISSEVPQNLSASRPQDRQFILSSKKLLLSDSGFYLCAWSTYSGDEQFFGPGTRLTVL.

This clone came up a few times. The J gene is TRBJ1-2, the V gene TRBV29-1; 7 bases are shared with TRBD1. The germline gives CDR1 SQVTM, CDR2 ANQGSEA. Trimming at V came to 1 base and at J to 0 bases, leaving 11 bases not matched to a gene. This CDR3 region has 17 residues. The CDR3 protein is CSVEAFSGTASNYGYTF. The CDR3 nucleotides read TGCAGCGTTGAAGCCTTTTCCGGGACAGCATCTAACTATGGCTACACCTTC.

This rearrangement joins TRBV27 to TRBJ2-1; 15 nucleotides align to TRBD2. Germline values: CDR1 MNHEY, CDR2 SMNVEV (reference sequence). V lost 6 bases, J lost 7 bases, and 4 bases stayed unmatched. The length of the CDR3 is 15 residues. The CDR3 protein is CASRPGLAGGNEQFF. CDR3 coding DNA: TGTGCCAGCAGACCGGGACTAGCGGGAGGAAATGAGCAGTTCTTC.

CDR3 coding DNA: TGTGCCTTGACACTCGGGGTATACAATGAGCAGTTCTTC. Protein sequence: CALTLGVYNEQFF. J is TRBJ2-1 and V is TRBV30; D is perhaps TRBD2 (5 bases). The V end lost 7 bases, the J end lost 4 bases, and 14 bases lay between the germline ends. Germline V gives CDR1 GTSNPN, CDR2 SVGIG (reference sequence). CDR3 size: 13 residues.

This clone has more than one count but fewer than ten. Relative to the germline gene, one junction end is altered; a read error may explain this. V gene TRBV7-7 combines with J gene TRBJ2-1, with TRBD1 matching 8 bases. CDR1 and CDR2 (germline): SSHAT, FNYEAQ (reference sequence). This CDR3 contains 13 residues. DNA for the CDR3: TGTGCTAGCAGCTACCGGGACAGGACTGAGCAGTTCTTC. This encodes CASSYRDRTEQFF.

This clone was observed a handful of times. The genes are TRBV7-9 and TRBJ1-1, with D unclear. Germline CDR1 reads SEHNR; CDR2 reads FQNEAQ (reference sequence). Trimming stripped 3 bases from V and 4 bases from J, with 9 bases between. This CDR3 is 13 amino acids long. CDR3 sequence reads: CASSFASTTEAFF. In DNA form, the CDR3 reads TGTGCCAGCAGCTTTGCGAGTACCACTGAAGCTTTCTTT. Together with reference TRBV7-9 and TRBJ1-1, the CDR3 gives the full variable domain: DTGVSQNPRHKITKRGQNVTFRCDPISEHNRLYWYRQTLGQGPEFLTYFQNEAQLEKSRLLSDRFSAERPKGSFSTLEIQRTEQGDSAMYLCASSFASTTEAFFGQGTRLTVV.

This clone showed up just once. This chain uses TRBV5-8 with TRBJ2-7, with 8 bases that match TRBD2. The junction had 4 bases not matched to a gene; V was cut back by 0 bases and J by 2 bases. This CDR3 comprises 15 residues. Germline V gene lookup returns CDR1 SGHTS and CDR2 YDEGEE. The CDR3 reads CASSLDPAGAYEQYF. As DNA, the CDR3 is TGTGCCAGCAGCTTGGACCCAGCGGGGGCCTACGAGCAGTACTTC.

V and J are TRBV9 and TRBJ2-1, with TRBD2 matching 10 bases. The length of the CDR3 is 17 residues. From germline, CDR1 is SGDLS and CDR2 YYNGEE. Losses at the gene ends were 4 bases for V and 3 bases for J; bases not matched to a gene: 10. This CDR3 reads CASSLDLAGALYNEQFF. The CDR3 DNA reads as TGTGCCAGCAGCTTAGACCTAGCGGGGGCCCTCTACAATGAGCAGTTCTTC.

V usage is TRBV6-5 and J usage is TRBJ2-3, with D possibly TRBD2 on 5 matching bases. CDR1 and CDR2 from the germline V gene are MNHEY and SVGAGI. V was shortened by 4 bases and J by 3 bases, with 8 bases between the two germline ends. CDR3 length equals 13 residues. The CDR3 protein is CASSLWRTDTQYF. CDR3 in DNA: TGTGCCAGCAGTTTATGGAGGACAGATACGCAGTATTTT.

This clone showed up just once. V gene TRBV5-1 combines with J gene TRBJ1-1; TRBD1 is a possible D gene (6 bases). In germline, CDR1 is SGHRS, CDR2 YFSETQ. This CDR3 region has 14 residues. The V end lost 1 base, the J end lost 0 bases, and 7 bases lay between the germline ends. This chain's CDR3 is CASSLTGMNTEAFF. CDR3 nucleotides: TGCGCCAGCAGCTTGACAGGGATGAACACTGAAGCTTTCTTT.

The chain is built from TRBV7-2 and TRBJ1-6; D is undetermined. The germline V gene has CDR1 SGHTA and CDR2 FQGNSA. V shed 5 bases and J shed 4 bases, with 6 bases lying between them. The CDR3 has 13 amino acids. The DNA of the CDR3 is TGTGCCAGCAGCCCCCAATATAATTCACCCCTCCACTTT. It encodes CASSPQYNSPLHF.

The chain has TRBV5-4 and TRBJ1-2, with no clear D. V was cut by 4 bases and J by 4 bases, with 14 bases left in between. Germline V gene sequence: CDR1 SGHNT, CDR2 YYREEE (reference sequence). The CDR3 has 14 residues. The CDR3, as DNA: TGTGCCAGCAGCCTTCCGGGAGGCCTCTATGGCTACACCTTC. This encodes CASSLPGGLYGYTF. Using reference TRBV5-4 and TRBJ1-2 for the parts outside the CDR3, the full variable domain is ETGVTQSPTHLIKTRGQQVTLRCSSQSGHNTVSWYQQALGQGPQFIFQYYREEENGRGNFPPRFSGLQFPNYSSELNVNALELDDSALYLCASSLPGGLYGYTFGSGTRLTVV.

The rearrangement joins TRBV19 to TRBJ1-5, with D possibly matching TRBD1 (6 bases). V was cut by 4 bases and J by 3 bases, with 10 bases left in between. The CDR3 consists of 14 residues. Germline-derived CDR1 and CDR2 are LNHDA and SQIVND (reference sequence). The CDR3: CASSKQGLNQPQHF. Here the CDR3 DNA reads TGTGCCAGTAGTAAACAGGGTCTCAATCAGCCCCAGCATTTT.

The chain uses TRBV9 and TRBJ2-5; D may be TRBD1 (5 bases). The germline CDR1 and CDR2 sequences are SGDLS and YYNGEE. This CDR3 has 13 amino acids. Trimming left V 4 bases short and J 4 bases short, with 11 bases between. In DNA, the CDR3 is TGTGCCAGCAGCCCCACAGGAACAGAGACCCAGTACTTC. It specifies CASSPTGTETQYF. Looking up the rest from reference TRBV9 and TRBJ2-5 gives the full variable domain: DSGVTQTPKHLITATGQRVTLRCSPRSGDLSVYWYQQSLDQGLQFLIQYYNGEERAKGNILERFSAQQFPDLHSELNLSSLELGDSALYFCASSPTGTETQYFGPGTRLLVL.

The chain employs TRBV7-9 and TRBJ2-1; TRBD2 might be the D (7 bases). The V gene's germline CDR1 is SEHNR and CDR2 FQNEAQ (reference sequence). V lost 5 bases and J 3 bases, leaving 17 bases between the germline ends. CDR3 size: 16 residues. The CDR3, as DNA: TGTGCCAGCAGCCACGGGGGGCCGCCTATCTACAATGAGCAGTTCTTC. Its protein is CASSHGGPPIYNEQFF.

The chain joins TRBV5-4 to TRBJ2-5; the match to TRBD2 covers 9 bases. Unmatched junction bases numbered 6, after V lost 2 bases and J lost 1 base. Germline V gives CDR1 SGHNT, CDR2 YYREEE (reference sequence). The CDR3 consists of 16 residues. The CDR3 DNA sequence: TGTGCCAGCAGCTTTGGATCGCGGGGGGGCCAAGAGACCCAGTACTTC. It codes for CASSFGSRGGQETQYF.

V and J are TRBV18 and TRBJ1-5; D possibly corresponds to TRBD1 (6 bases). Germline V lookup: CDR1 KGHSH, CDR2 LQKENI. The germline V and J ends were trimmed by 7 bases and 3 bases, with 13 bases remaining between them. The CDR3 length is 14 residues. The CDR3 is CASCDRFYNQPQHF. The DNA for the CDR3 is TGTGCCAGCTGCGACAGGTTCTACAATCAGCCCCAGCATTTT. The complete variable domain, with remaining parts taken from reference TRBV18 and TRBJ1-5, reads NAGVMQNPRHLVRRRGQEARLRCSPMKGHSHVYWYRQLPEEGLKFMVYLQKENIIDESGMPKERFSAEFPKEGPSILRIQQVVRGDSAAYFCASCDRFYNQPQHFGDGTRLSIL.

This clone has just a few counts. The J gene is TRBJ2-3, the V gene TRBV4-2; TRBD2 matches at 9 bases. Germline V CDR1 and CDR2: LGHNA, YNFKEQ. Losses at the gene ends were 0 bases for V and 2 bases for J; bases not matched to a gene: 6. This CDR3 has 17 amino acids. The DNA for the CDR3 is TGTGCCAGCAGCCAAGATCGCGGGGGGGCTGACACAGATACGCAGTATTTT. This codes for CASSQDRGGADTDTQYF.

The CDR3 reads CATNNFQPQHF. Here the CDR3 DNA reads TGTGCCACCAATAACTTCCAGCCCCAGCATTTT. The chain couples TRBV6-1 to TRBJ1-5; D is unclear. V lost 10 bases and J lost 7, with 11 bases in between. Germline assignment: CDR1 MNHNS and CDR2 SASEGT. The length of the CDR3 is 11 residues.

The V and J genes are TRBV27 and TRBJ1-1; maybe TRBD1 (6 bases). Germline loops: CDR1 MNHEY, CDR2 SMNVEV (reference sequence). V shed 5 bases and J shed 5 bases, with 15 bases lying between them. This CDR3 comprises 14 residues. CDR3 nucleotides: TGTGCCAGCAGTCCCTGGACAGAGGGGACTGAAGCTTTCTTT. It specifies CASSPWTEGTEAFF.

The chain is built from TRBV19 and TRBJ2-1, with 8 bases identical to TRBD1. CDR1 LNHDA and CDR2 SQIVND come from the germline V gene (reference sequence). J gave up 0 bases and V 6 bases, and 4 bases lay outside the gene matches. The CDR3 has 15 residues. The CDR3 spells CASSRTGSSYNEQFF. DNA of the CDR3: TGTGCCAGTAGCAGGACAGGGAGCTCCTACAATGAGCAGTTCTTC.

The V and J genes are TRBV29-1 and TRBJ2-3; 7 bases match TRBD2. Germline trimming cut 1 base from V and 4 bases from J; bases unmatched to any gene: 11. This CDR3 region has 16 residues. CDR1 and CDR2 from the germline V gene are SQVTM and ANQGSEA. This CDR3 is CSVEGRAGVQSDTQYF. CDR3 nucleotides: TGCAGCGTTGAAGGGCGGGCGGGAGTGCAGTCAGATACGCAGTATTTT.

This clone was seen a few times. The genes are TRBV6-1 and TRBJ2-7; D is unresolved. Germline CDR1 MNHNS, CDR2 SASEGT. V was shortened by 3 bases and J by 3 bases, with 9 bases between the two germline ends. The CDR3 has 13 residues. CDR3 nucleotides: TGTGCCAGCAGTGAGGATTGGAGCTACGAGCAGTACGTC. It translates to CASSEDWSYEQYV.

V gene TRBV19 combines with J gene TRBJ2-5; 10 bases are a match to TRBD2. Germline V lookup: CDR1 LNHDA, CDR2 SQIVND (reference sequence). The V segment lost 5 bases and the J segment 7 bases; nucleotides outside the gene matches: 16. This CDR3 spans 17 amino acids. For the CDR3, the DNA is TGTGCCAGTAGTGGCACTACTAGCGGGGCCCACCTTGGGACCCAGTACTTC. Translated: CASSGTTSGAHLGTQYF.